Following are 7 T cell receptor beta chains from one sample sequenced in a study of patients and donors after allogeneic stem cell transplantation. TCRdb redid the calling of the RT-PCR reads with MiXCR, one entry per CDR3 protein. The profile shows about a million distinct CDR3 sequences, around 17% of them singletons. The sequencing input was blood, either unsorted or a sorted T cell fraction (not recorded which). The receptors were gathered from a human donor who was either an allogeneic HSCT recipient or a stem cell or donor lymphocyte infusion donor (not recorded which). It is not recorded whose cells these are; they may come from a transplant donor.

This clonotype has a handful of counts. CDR3 in DNA: TGCAGTGCTAGAAATCAGCCCCAGCATTTT. Translating it yields CSARNQPQHF. J is TRBJ1-5 and V is TRBV20-1; D is unclear. Germline V gives CDR1 DFQATT, CDR2 SNEGSKA (reference sequence). The V end was cut by 2 bases, the J end by 4 bases, with 0 bases between. The CDR3 runs to 10 residues.

The J gene is TRBJ2-3, the V gene TRBV20-1; 10 positions agree with TRBD2. The germline V gene has CDR1 DFQATT and CDR2 SNEGSKA (reference sequence). J was trimmed by 7 bases and V by 3 bases; bases with no gene match: 4. The CDR3 totals 13 residues. CDR3 loop: CSARASGGNTQYF. The CDR3 DNA is TGCAGTGCTAGGGCTAGCGGGGGAAATACGCAGTATTTT.

The rearrangement links TRBV6-1 to TRBJ1-5; TRBD1 might be the D (6 bases). Germline CDR1 and CDR2: MNHNS and SASEGT. There are 16 residues in the CDR3. V gave up 8 bases and J gave up 3 bases, with 20 bases separating them. The CDR3 is CASSQDSGAFNQPQHF. CDR3 sequence (DNA): TGTGCCAGCTCCCAAGATTCGGGGGCCTTCAATCAGCCCCAGCATTTT.

This clonotype was detected a few times. The chain links TRBV7-9 to TRBJ1-4; 8 bases are a match to TRBD1. CDR3 size: 14 residues. CDR1 is SEHNR and CDR2 is FQNEAQ in the germline V gene (reference sequence). V lost 8 bases, J lost 7 bases, and 9 bases stayed unmatched. In DNA, the CDR3 is TGTGCCAGCGGGGACCACAGGGGGAGTGAAAAACTGTTTTTT. It is translated as CASGDHRGSEKLFF.

The chain combines TRBV7-3 with TRBJ2-7; 7 bases are shared with TRBD1. Germline loops: CDR1 SGHTA, CDR2 FQGTGA. V lost 2 bases and J lost 4; bases outside the gene matches: 14. CDR3 length: 17 residues. This CDR3 is CASSLEAGGSPKYEQYF. In DNA, the CDR3 is TGTGCCAGCAGCTTAGAGGCAGGGGGATCCCCCAAATACGAGCAGTACTTC.

This clonotype showed up just once. This chain uses TRBV2 with TRBJ2-5, with a tentative D call TRBD2 (6 bases). This CDR3 has 13 amino acids. Germline CDR1 and CDR2: SNHLY and FYNNEI. The ends were cut back, 7 bases at V and 5 bases at J, with 14 bases in the middle. The CDR3 loop reads CASTNGGMETQYF. The CDR3 DNA follows: TGTGCCAGCACCAACGGAGGGATGGAGACCCAGTACTTC.

This clonotype appeared a few times. The chain joins TRBV13 to TRBJ2-6; D unclear. CDR1 is PRHDT and CDR2 is FYEKMQ in the germline V gene (reference sequence). The CDR3 runs 15 residues. Trimming cost V 3 bases and J 1 base, with 7 bases left between them. CDR3 protein: CASSFKGSGANVLTF. The CDR3 bases are TGTGCCAGCAGCTTCAAGGGATCTGGGGCCAACGTCCTGACTTTC.